These T cell receptor beta chains were read from a single sample in a study of vaccination effects on CD4 cells after COVID-19. Measured with immunoSEQ multiplex PCR; TCRdb has only the in-frame clones, and not every one. Of about 38,000 clones in the sample, around 70% were seen once. Their antigen targets remain unknown. The specimen was CD4+ T cells from PBMCs cultured with SARS-CoV-2 spike peptides, collected before COVID-19 vaccination. All receptors come from a human donor who received a COVID-19 vaccine. Both conserved end residues are part of each CDR3. D genes are given only for firm matches. Clone sizes are given selectively: once, few, many, or a class where the clone is expanded.

-,-,TRBV2,TRBJ1-2,CASSPAGDYGYTF,TGTGCCAGCAGCCCGGCGGGGGACTATGGCTACACCTTC
-,few,TRBV14,TRBJ2-1,CASSQDRGAYLYNEQFF,TGTGCCAGCAGCCAAGATCGGGGCGCATACCTCTACAATGAGCAGTTCTTC
-,-,TRBV19,TRBJ1-1,CASSIDGGQRAFF,TGTGCCAGTAGTATAGACGGGGGGCAACGAGCTTTCTTT
-,-,TRBV3-1/TRBV3-2,TRBJ1-3,CASSQDEGNTIYF,TGTGCCAGCAGCCAAGATGAGGGAAACACCATATATTTT
-,few,TRBV6-2/TRBV6-3,TRBJ2-7,CASSYSQGAYEQYF,TGTGCCAGCAGTTACAGCCAGGGTGCCTACGAGCAGTACTTC
TRBD1,-,TRBV5-1,TRBJ1-2,CASSLEFRGGQTTGYTF,TGCGCCAGCAGCTTGGAGTTTAGAGGGGGACAGACTACGGGCTACACCTTC
TRBD2,-,TRBV4-2,TRBJ2-1,CASSPGLAGGHSYNEQFF,TGTGCCAGCAGCCCGGGACTAGCGGGGGGCCACTCCTACAATGAGCAGTTCTTC
TRBD2,-,TRBV29-1,TRBJ2-3,CSLLISGGGTQYF,TGCAGCCTCCTCATTAGCGGGGGAGGTACGCAGTATTTT
TRBD2,few,TRBV6-2/TRBV6-3,TRBJ2-1,CASSPGRGRIDEQFF,TGTGCCAGCAGTCCGGGACGCGGGAGGATCGATGAGCAGTTCTTC
TRBD1,-,TRBV6-5,TRBJ1-4,CASRETGRSEKLFF,TGTGCCAGCAGGGAGACAGGGAGGAGTGAAAAACTGTTTTTT
-,-,TRBV28,TRBJ2-5,CASSLRQQETQYF,TGTGCCAGCAGTTTAAGGCAGCAAGAGACCCAGTACTTC
-,-,TRBV10-3,TRBJ1-1,CAISDLGLNTEAFF,TGTGCCATCAGTGATTTAGGACTGAACACTGAAGCTTTCTTT
TRBD1,-,TRBV11-1,TRBJ1-2,CASSLTRQGNYGYTF,TGTGCCAGCAGCTTAACGCGACAGGGGAACTATGGCTACACCTTC
TRBD1,-,TRBV18,TRBJ2-6,CASSPPGQGVSGANVLTF,TGTGCCAGCTCACCACCGGGACAGGGGGTCTCTGGGGCCAACGTCCTGACTTTC
TRBD1,-,TRBV5-1,TRBJ2-2,CASRPGTGVTGELFF,TGCGCCAGCAGACCCGGGACAGGGGTCACCGGGGAGCTGTTTTTT
-,few,TRBV5-1,TRBJ2-7,CASSLGGGEQYF,TGCGCCAGCAGCTTGGGGGGTGGCGAGCAGTACTTC
-,-,TRBV19,TRBJ1-6,CASKVGTAIGTLHF,TGTGCCAGTAAGGTCGGGACCGCCATAGGCACCCTCCACTTT
TRBD1,-,TRBV30,TRBJ1-2,CAGYNHDRGPHGYTF,TGTGCCGGCTATAATCATGACAGGGGGCCGCATGGCTACACCTTC
-,-,TRBV9,TRBJ2-7,CASSREARSSYEQYF,TGTGCCAGCAGCCGAGAGGCTCGGAGCTCCTACGAGCAGTACTTC
TRBD2,-,TRBV6-6,TRBJ2-3,CASSPLTSGGVKDTQYF,TGTGCCAGCAGTCCCCTGACTAGCGGGGGGGTGAAAGATACGCAGTATTTT
TRBD2,-,TRBV7-2,TRBJ2-7,CASSLGPGLAGGYEQYF,TGTGCCAGCAGCTTAGGGCCTGGACTAGCGGGAGGCTACGAGCAGTACTTC
-,-,TRBV6-5,TRBJ1-5,CASGNYHRDNQPQHF,TGTGCCAGCGGAAACTATCACAGGGACAATCAGCCCCAGCATTTT
-,few,TRBV2,TRBJ1-2,CASSEGRVYGYTF,TGTGCCAGCAGTGAGGGCAGGGTTTATGGCTACACCTTC
TRBD2,-,TRBV28,TRBJ2-7,CASSSSGSEGEQYF,TGTGCCAGCAGTTCCAGCGGGAGTGAAGGCGAGCAGTACTTC
-,-,TRBV3-1/TRBV3-2,TRBJ1-5,CASSQETLTGGNQPQHF,TGTGCCAGCAGCCAAGAAACTTTGACAGGTGGTAATCAGCCCCAGCATTTT
-,-,TRBV4-1,TRBJ1-1,CASSQYALLRNTEAFF,TGCGCCAGCAGCCAATACGCCCTTCTAAGGAACACTGAAGCTTTCTTT
-,-,TRBV7-9,TRBJ1-4,CASSLGGTGEKLFF,TGTGCCAGCAGCTTAGGAGGGACCGGCGAAAAACTGTTTTTT
TRBD1,-,TRBV3-1/TRBV3-2,TRBJ1-1,CASSQPRQGETEAFF,TGTGCCAGCAGCCAACCCAGACAGGGGGAAACTGAAGCTTTCTTT
-,-,TRBV7-2,TRBJ2-2,CASSPNTGELFF,TGTGCCAGCAGCCCTAACACCGGGGAGCTGTTTTTT
-,-,TRBV2,TRBJ2-7,CATLDRWTYEQYF,TGTGCCACCCTAGACAGATGGACCTACGAGCAGTACTTC
-,few,TRBV7-2,TRBJ1-2,CASSLAFGDGYTF,TGTGCCAGCAGCTTAGCGTTCGGGGACGGCTACACCTTC
-,-,TRBV20-1,TRBJ2-5,CSASTEETQYF,TGCAGTGCTTCAACCGAAGAGACCCAGTACTTC
TRBD2,-,TRBV5-4,TRBJ2-1,CASSLDSGSGNEQFF,TGTGCCAGCAGCTTGGATAGCGGGAGCGGCAATGAGCAGTTCTTC
-,-,TRBV9,TRBJ1-5,CASSAGRGNQPQHF,TGTGCCAGCAGCGCTGGACGGGGGAATCAGCCCCAGCATTTT
-,-,TRBV28,TRBJ2-7,CASNSGRWKGSGEQYF,TGTGCCAGCAATTCGGGACGTTGGAAGGGTTCCGGCGAGCAGTACTTC
-,-,TRBV6-2/TRBV6-3,TRBJ2-2,CASSFTGEVGELFF,TGTGCCAGCAGTTTTACAGGGGAGGTCGGGGAGCTGTTTTTT
-,-,TRBV7-8,TRBJ2-1,CASSLTEAYNEQFF,TGTGCCAGCAGCTTAACTGAGGCCTACAATGAGCAGTTCTTC
TRBD1,-,TRBV7-8,TRBJ1-5,CASSSGTGVGNQPQHF,TGTGCCAGCAGCTCCGGGACAGGGGTGGGCAATCAGCCCCAGCATTTT
TRBD2,few,TRBV7-9,TRBJ2-3,CASSSGLADTDTQYF,TGTGCCAGCAGCTCGGGACTAGCGGACACAGATACGCAGTATTTT
-,-,TRBV6-5,TRBJ2-4,CASSYPALGSKNIQYF,TGTGCCAGCAGTTACCCGGCCTTGGGATCCAAAAACATTCAGTACTTC
TRBD1,-,TRBV18,TRBJ1-6,CASSQQRTGVDSPLHF,TGTGCCAGCTCCCAACAACGGACAGGGGTTGATTCACCCCTCCACTTT
TRBD1,-,TRBV5-4,TRBJ2-3,CASSLQGAGGTQYF,TGTGCCAGCAGCTTGCAGGGGGCTGGGGGTACGCAGTATTTT
-,once,TRBV21-1,TRBJ2-6,CASSNHSWAPGEGGSSGANVLTF,TGTGCCAGCAGCAACCACTCGTGGGCCCCGGGGGAGGGGGGAAGCTCTGGGGCCAACGTCCTGACTTTC
-,-,TRBV6-5,TRBJ2-7,CASSYARGYEQYF,TGTGCCAGCAGTTATGCCAGAGGCTACGAGCAGTACTTC
-,-,TRBV6-6,TRBJ2-1,CASSRILQPPNNEQFF,TGTGCCAGCAGTCGAATTCTACAGCCCCCTAACAATGAGCAGTTCTTC
-,few,TRBV5-1,TRBJ1-2,CASSVTGYGYTF,TGCGCCAGCAGCGTGACGGGCTATGGCTACACCTTC
-,-,TRBV6-1,TRBJ2-1,CASSEAYGNEQFF,TGTGCCAGCAGTGAAGCGTATGGGAATGAGCAGTTCTTC
-,-,TRBV3-1/TRBV3-2,TRBJ2-7,CASSPLGGYEQYF,TGTGCCAGCAGCCCCCTGGGAGGCTACGAGCAGTACTTC
TRBD2,-,TRBV10-1,TRBJ2-7,CASRGLAGLRGASSYEQYF,TGCGCCAGCAGGGGACTAGCGGGCCTTAGGGGTGCGAGCTCCTACGAGCAGTACTTC
-,-,TRBV7-9,TRBJ2-3,CASTLGGPGDTQYF,TGTGCCAGCACCTTGGGGGGGCCCGGAGATACGCAGTATTTT
-,few,TRBV4-1,TRBJ1-4,CASSHNIGWGNNEKLFF,TGCGCCAGCAGCCATAATATTGGCTGGGGGAATAATGAAAAACTGTTTTTT
-,few,TRBV7-2,TRBJ2-2,CASTFVGELFF,TGTGCCAGCACCTTCGTCGGGGAGCTGTTTTTT
TRBD1,-,TRBV6-5,TRBJ1-4,CASSYWGQGPEKLFF,TGTGCCAGCAGTTATTGGGGACAGGGTCCTGAAAAACTGTTTTTT
TRBD1,-,TRBV5-4,TRBJ1-2,CASSSRTGEGGYTF,TGTGCCAGCAGCTCCCGGACAGGGGAGGGGGGCTACACCTTC
TRBD2,few,TRBV3-1/TRBV3-2,TRBJ2-7,CASSQVLAGGDEQYF,TGTGCCAGCAGCCAAGTGCTAGCGGGAGGCGACGAGCAGTACTTC